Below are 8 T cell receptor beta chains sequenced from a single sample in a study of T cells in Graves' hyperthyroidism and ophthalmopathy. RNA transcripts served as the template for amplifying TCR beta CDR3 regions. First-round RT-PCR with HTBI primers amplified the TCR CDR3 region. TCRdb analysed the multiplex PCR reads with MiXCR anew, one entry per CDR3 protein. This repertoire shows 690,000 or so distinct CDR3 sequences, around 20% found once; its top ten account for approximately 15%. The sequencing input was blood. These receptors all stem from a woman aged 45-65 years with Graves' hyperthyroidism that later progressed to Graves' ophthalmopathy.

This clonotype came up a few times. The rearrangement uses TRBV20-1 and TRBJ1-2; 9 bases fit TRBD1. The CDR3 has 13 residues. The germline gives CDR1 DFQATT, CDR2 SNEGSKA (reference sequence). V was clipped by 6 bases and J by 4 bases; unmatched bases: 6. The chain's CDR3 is CSATGTGSYGYTF. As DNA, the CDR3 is TGCAGTGCGACCGGGACAGGGTCCTATGGCTACACCTTC.

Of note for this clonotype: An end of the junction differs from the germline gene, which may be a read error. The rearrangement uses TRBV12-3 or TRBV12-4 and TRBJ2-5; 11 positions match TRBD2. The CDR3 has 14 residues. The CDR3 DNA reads TGTGCCAGCAGTCCGTTAGCGGGGGGGGAGACCAAGTACTTC. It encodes CASSPLAGGETKYF.

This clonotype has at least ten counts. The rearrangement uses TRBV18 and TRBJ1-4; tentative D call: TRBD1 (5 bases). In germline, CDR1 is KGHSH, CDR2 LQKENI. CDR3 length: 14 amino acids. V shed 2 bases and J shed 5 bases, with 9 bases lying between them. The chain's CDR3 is CASSPTDRNEKLFF. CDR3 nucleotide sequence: TGTGCCAGCTCACCAACCGACAGAAATGAAAAACTGTTTTTT.

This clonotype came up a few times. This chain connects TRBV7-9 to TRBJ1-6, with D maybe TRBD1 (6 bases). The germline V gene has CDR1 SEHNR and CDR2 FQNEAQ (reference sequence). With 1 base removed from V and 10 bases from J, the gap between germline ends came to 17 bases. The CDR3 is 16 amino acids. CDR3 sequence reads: CASSLGVGATGSPLHF. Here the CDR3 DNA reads TGTGCCAGCAGCTTAGGAGTGGGGGCAACGGGGTCACCCCTCCACTTT.

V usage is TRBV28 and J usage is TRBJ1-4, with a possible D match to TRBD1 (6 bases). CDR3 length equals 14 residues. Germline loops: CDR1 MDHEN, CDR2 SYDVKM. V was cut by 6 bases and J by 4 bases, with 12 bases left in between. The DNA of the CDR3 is TGTGCCAGCAGCCGGGACACGTTTAATGAAAAACTGTTTTTT. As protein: CASSRDTFNEKLFF.

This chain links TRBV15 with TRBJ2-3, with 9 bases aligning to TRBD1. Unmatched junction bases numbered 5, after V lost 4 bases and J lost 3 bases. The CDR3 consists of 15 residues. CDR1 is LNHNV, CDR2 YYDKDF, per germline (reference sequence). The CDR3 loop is CATSNRGLGTDTQYF. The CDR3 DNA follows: TGTGCCACCAGCAACAGGGGGCTTGGAACAGATACGCAGTATTTT.

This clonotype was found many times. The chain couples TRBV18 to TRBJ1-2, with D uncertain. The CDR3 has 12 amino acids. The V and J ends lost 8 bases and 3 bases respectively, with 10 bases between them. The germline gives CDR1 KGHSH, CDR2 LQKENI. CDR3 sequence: CASSPGDYGYTF. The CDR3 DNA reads TGTGCCAGCAGTCCCGGCGACTATGGCTACACCTTC.

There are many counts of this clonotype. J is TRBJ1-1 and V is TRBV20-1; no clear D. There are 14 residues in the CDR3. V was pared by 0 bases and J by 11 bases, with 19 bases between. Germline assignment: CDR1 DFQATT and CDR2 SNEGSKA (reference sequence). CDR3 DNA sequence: TGCAGTGCTAGAGATCGCCCGTCTACACTGAAGGCTTTCTTT. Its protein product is CSARDRPSTLKAFF.